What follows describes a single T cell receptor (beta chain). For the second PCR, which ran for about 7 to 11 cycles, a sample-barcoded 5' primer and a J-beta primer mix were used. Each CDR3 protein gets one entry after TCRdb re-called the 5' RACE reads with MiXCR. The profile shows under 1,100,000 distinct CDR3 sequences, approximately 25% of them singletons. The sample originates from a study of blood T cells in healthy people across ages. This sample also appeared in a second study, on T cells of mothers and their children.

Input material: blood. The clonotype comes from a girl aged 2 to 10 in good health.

Written as DNA, the CDR3 is TGCAGTGCTAGAGACCCTCGACTAGCGGGGGCCGTTAATGAGCAGTTCTTC. The encoded protein is CSARDPRLAGAVNEQFF. The V gene is TRBV20-1, the J gene TRBJ2-1, with TRBD2 matching over 12 bases. V dropped 0 bases and J dropped 7; count of bases not matched to a gene: 10. This CDR3 spans 17 amino acids. The germline V gene has CDR1 DFQATT and CDR2 SNEGSKA (reference sequence).